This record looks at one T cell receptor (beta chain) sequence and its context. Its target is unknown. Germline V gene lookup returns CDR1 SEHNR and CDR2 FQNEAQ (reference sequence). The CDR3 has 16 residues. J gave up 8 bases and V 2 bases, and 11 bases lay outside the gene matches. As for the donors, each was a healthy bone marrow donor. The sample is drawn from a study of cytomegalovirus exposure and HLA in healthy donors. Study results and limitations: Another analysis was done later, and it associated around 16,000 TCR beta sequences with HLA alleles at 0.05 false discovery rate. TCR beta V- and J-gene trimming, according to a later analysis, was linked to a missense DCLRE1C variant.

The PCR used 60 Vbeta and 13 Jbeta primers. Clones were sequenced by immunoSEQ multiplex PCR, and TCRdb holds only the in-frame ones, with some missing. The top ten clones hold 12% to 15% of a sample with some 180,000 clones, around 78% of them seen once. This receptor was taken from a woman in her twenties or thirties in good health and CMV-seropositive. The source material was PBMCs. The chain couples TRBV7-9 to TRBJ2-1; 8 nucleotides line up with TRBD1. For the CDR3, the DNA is TGTGCCAGCAGCTTAAGTCTCAGGCAGGGGGCTGATGAGCAGTTCTTC. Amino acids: CASSLSLRQGADEQFF.